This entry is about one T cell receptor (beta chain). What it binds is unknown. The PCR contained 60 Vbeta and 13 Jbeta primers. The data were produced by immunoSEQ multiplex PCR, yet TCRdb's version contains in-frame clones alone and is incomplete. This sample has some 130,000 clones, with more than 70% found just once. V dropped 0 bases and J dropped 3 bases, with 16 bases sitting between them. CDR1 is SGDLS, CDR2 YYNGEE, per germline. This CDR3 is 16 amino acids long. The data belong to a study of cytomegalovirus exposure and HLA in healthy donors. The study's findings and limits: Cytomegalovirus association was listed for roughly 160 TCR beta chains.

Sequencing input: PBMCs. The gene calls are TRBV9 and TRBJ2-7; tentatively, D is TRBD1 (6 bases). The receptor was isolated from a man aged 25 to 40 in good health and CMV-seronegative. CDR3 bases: TGTGCCAGCAGCGTAGGTATTCAGGACAGTTACTACGAGCAGTACTTC. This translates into CASSVGIQDSYYEQYF.